Shown below are 18 T cell receptor beta chains from a single sample sequenced in a study of cytomegalovirus exposure and HLA in healthy donors. In the PCR, 60 Vbeta and 13 Jbeta primers were used. Profiling relied on immunoSEQ multiplex PCR, and the TCRdb table lists in-frame clones only, not all of them. The sample has over 100,000 clones, around 76% seen once. Sequenced sample: PBMCs. These receptors were obtained from a male donor in good health and CMV-seronegative.

In its sample, this clone was seen a few times. This sequence joins TRBV28 and TRBJ2-5, with D unclear. CDR3 length: 13 amino acids. The V and J ends lost 5 bases and 3 bases respectively, with 10 bases between them. Per the germline V gene, CDR1 is MDHEN and CDR2 is SYDVKM. The CDR3 nucleotides read TGTGCCAGCAGTCCGACACGAAAAGAGACCCAGTACTTC. Protein: CASSPTRKETQYF.

V and J are TRBV15 and TRBJ2-2; 7 nucleotides match TRBD2. Germline CDR1 is LNHNV and CDR2 is YYDKDF (reference sequence). This CDR3 spans 19 amino acids. Unmatched junction bases numbered 15, after V lost 1 base and J lost 4 bases. CDR3 in DNA: TGTGCCACCAGCAGAGTTGACCAGAAGATAGCGGGCCGCACCGGGGAGCTGTTTTTT. Translating it yields CATSRVDQKIAGRTGELFF. Full variable domain (missing parts from reference TRBV15 and TRBJ2-2): DAMVIQNPRYQVTQFGKPVTLSCSQTLNHNVMYWYQQKSSQAPKLLFHYYDKDFNNEADTPDNFQSRRPNTSFCFLDIRSPGLGDTAMYLCATSRVDQKIAGRTGELFFGEGSRLTVL.

In its sample, this clone was seen once. The V gene is TRBV5-4, the J gene TRBJ2-1; D is perhaps TRBD2 (6 bases). The CDR3 sequence is 12 residues long. V was shortened by 3 bases and J by 5 bases, with 6 bases between the two germline ends. Germline V gene sequence: CDR1 SGHNT, CDR2 YYREEE (reference sequence). In DNA, the CDR3 is TGTGCCAGCAGCTGGACTAACAATGAGCAGTTCTTC. Protein product: CASSWTNNEQFF.

This clone was detected once. The chain recombines TRBV19 with TRBJ2-1, with 8 bases fitting TRBD2. The germline V gene has CDR1 LNHDA and CDR2 SQIVND (reference sequence). The CDR3 spans 16 residues. The J segment lost 7 bases and the V segment lost 3 bases, leaving 11 bases of the junction unmatched. Here the CDR3 DNA reads TGTGCCAGTAGTATCCCTCCCACGGGGGGGATTAATGAGCAGTTCTTC. Protein sequence: CASSIPPTGGINEQFF.

This clone was observed a few times. The V and J genes are TRBV29-1 and TRBJ2-3, with D tentatively TRBD1 (6 bases). Trimming stripped 6 bases from V and 1 base from J, with 14 bases between. Per the germline V gene, CDR1 is SQVTM and CDR2 is ANQGSEA. The CDR3 runs to 14 residues. In DNA, the CDR3 is TGCAGCGTAGACAGGCAGGTTGGCACAGATACGCAGTATTTT. Amino acid sequence: CSVDRQVGTDTQYF.

The chain carries TRBV28 and TRBJ2-7; TRBD1 matches 9 bases. V was pared by 5 bases and J by 3 bases, with 20 bases of the junction left unmatched. The germline gives CDR1 MDHEN, CDR2 SYDVKM. CDR3 length: 19 residues. The CDR3 is CASSPPQWDRAASFYEQYF. Written as DNA, the CDR3 is TGTGCCAGCAGTCCCCCTCAGTGGGACAGGGCAGCATCCTTCTACGAGCAGTACTTC.

V gene TRBV7-6 combines with J gene TRBJ2-1, with TRBD1 matching 7 bases. The CDR3 covers 16 residues. Germline V gene lookup returns CDR1 SGHVS and CDR2 FNYEAQ. With V trimmed by 0 bases and J by 2 bases, 4 bases remained unmatched. This CDR3 is CASSLAGQSPYNEQFF. The CDR3 coding sequence is TGTGCCAGCAGCTTAGCGGGACAGAGCCCCTACAATGAGCAGTTCTTC.

The chain joins TRBV6-1 to TRBJ1-3; D is perhaps TRBD1 (5 bases). CDR1 MNHNS and CDR2 SASEGT come from the germline V gene. The CDR3 sequence is 15 residues long. V was pared by 3 bases and J by 4 bases, with 13 bases between. CDR3 DNA: TGTGCCAGCAGTGACCCAGGGAGGAAAGGAAACACCATATATTTT. Translation gives CASSDPGRKGNTIYF.

The CDR3 here is CASNTRQGWTEAFF. The CDR3 DNA sequence: TGTGCCAGCAACACTCGACAGGGGTGGACTGAAGCTTTCTTT. The chain links TRBV6-1 to TRBJ1-1; 8 positions match TRBD1. This CDR3 is 14 amino acids long. Looked up from germline, CDR1 is MNHNS and CDR2 is SASEGT. V lost 7 bases to trimming and J lost 5 bases; unmatched junction nucleotides: 9.

The CDR3 region is CASSFDRVTYNEQFF. DNA for the CDR3: TGTGCCAGCAGCTTTGACAGGGTGACCTACAATGAGCAGTTCTTC. The rearrangement joins TRBV5-6 to TRBJ2-1; 7 bases fit TRBD1. The CDR3 covers 15 residues. V lost 2 bases, J lost 2 bases, and 4 bases stayed unmatched. The germline gives CDR1 SGHDT, CDR2 YYEEEE.

The chain has TRBV9 and TRBJ2-5; 9 bases are a match to TRBD2. The germline V gene has CDR1 SGDLS and CDR2 YYNGEE. J lost 1 base, V lost 0 bases, and 4 bases had no gene match. The CDR3 contains 16 residues. The CDR3 is CASSVEGLASQETQYF. CDR3 sequence (DNA): TGTGCCAGCAGCGTAGAAGGACTAGCGAGCCAAGAGACCCAGTACTTC. Using reference TRBV9 and TRBJ2-5 for the parts outside the CDR3, the full variable domain is DSGVTQTPKHLITATGQRVTLRCSPRSGDLSVYWYQQSLDQGLQFLIQYYNGEERAKGNILERFSAQQFPDLHSELNLSSLELGDSALYFCASSVEGLASQETQYFGPGTRLLVL.

The chain couples TRBV7-9 to TRBJ1-1; 11 bases match TRBD1. The V gene end was trimmed by 5 bases and the J gene end by 7 bases; junction bases not matched to a gene: 3. This CDR3 is 13 amino acids long. CDR1 and CDR2 (germline): SEHNR, FQNEAQ (reference sequence). CDR3 region: CASSGGQGVEAFF. The CDR3 bases are TGTGCCAGCAGCGGGGGACAGGGGGTTGAAGCTTTCTTT. Looking up the rest from reference TRBV7-9 and TRBJ1-1 gives the full variable domain: DTGVSQNPRHKITKRGQNVTFRCDPISEHNRLYWYRQTLGQGPEFLTYFQNEAQLEKSRLLSDRFSAERPKGSFSTLEIQRTEQGDSAMYLCASSGGQGVEAFFGQGTRLTVV.

This clone has just a few counts. This chain connects TRBV7-2 to TRBJ2-5; 8 nucleotides agree with TRBD1. This CDR3 has 14 residues. Germline lookup yields CDR1 SGHTA and CDR2 FQGNSA. Losses at the gene ends were 6 bases for V and 5 bases for J; bases not matched to a gene: 8. DNA for the CDR3: TGTGCCAGCAGGGAGGGACAGGTGGTCGAGACCCAGTACTTC. Amino acids: CASREGQVVETQYF.

This clone was found a few times. The V gene is TRBV7-2, the J gene TRBJ2-4, with D unclear. The CDR3 has 13 amino acids. Germline CDR1 reads SGHTA; CDR2 reads FQGNSA. Trimming pared 5 bases from V and 8 bases from J, leaving 13 bases between. CDR3 region: CASSLMVSDIQYF. CDR3 DNA sequence: TGTGCCAGCAGCCTGATGGTATCGGACATTCAGTACTTC.

This clone came up once. The chain is built from TRBV29-1 and TRBJ1-4; D unresolved. Trimming stripped 6 bases from V and 7 bases from J, with 15 bases between. Germline V gene data show CDR1 as SQVTM and CDR2 as ANQGSEA. CDR3 length equals 13 residues. The CDR3 loop reads CSVQFRSREKLFF. Here the CDR3 DNA reads TGCAGCGTCCAATTTAGAAGTCGTGAAAAACTGTTTTTT.

The chain recombines TRBV4-1 with TRBJ2-7; 9 bases agree with TRBD2. The germline V gene has CDR1 MGHRA and CDR2 YSYEKL. With 1 base clipped from V and 2 bases from J, the junction kept 3 bases outside the gene matches. This CDR3 region has 15 residues. In DNA form, the CDR3 reads TGCGCCAGCAGCCAAGGACTAGCGGAGACCTACGAGCAGTACTTC. It translates to CASSQGLAETYEQYF.

The V call is TRBV29-1, the J call TRBJ2-2; D gene unclear. This CDR3 is 14 amino acids long. Germline V lookup: CDR1 SQVTM, CDR2 ANQGSEA. V lost 4 bases, J lost 2 bases, and 11 bases lay in between. The CDR3 spells CSVGVATNTGELFF. CDR3 bases: TGCAGCGTTGGGGTAGCCACAAACACCGGGGAGCTGTTTTTT.

J is TRBJ2-1 and V is TRBV4-3, with 7 bases that match TRBD2. The CDR3 is 17 residues long. The germline V gene encodes CDR1 LGHNA and CDR2 YSLEER. The ends lost 0 bases at V and 2 bases at J; junction bases unmatched: 7. The CDR3 protein is CASSQDLRGDTYNEQFF. In DNA, the CDR3 is TGCGCCAGCAGCCAAGATCTCCGGGGGGATACCTACAATGAGCAGTTCTTC.